This T cell receptor (beta chain) was identified in a study of shared clonotypes between healthy human individuals. The data were produced by immunoSEQ multiplex PCR, yet TCRdb's version contains in-frame clones alone and is incomplete. The sample lists about 120,000 clones, 68% seen once, with about 23% in the top ten. Turning to this clone: The antigen remains undetermined.

Germline values: CDR1 SEHNR, CDR2 FQNEAQ (reference sequence). V lost 5 bases to trimming and J lost 2 bases, with 19 bases between them. The CDR3 is made up of 17 amino acids. General study points: The generation probabilities recorded for non-shared clonotypes fell below those of clonotypes shared by all four donors.

This chain uses TRBV7-9 with TRBJ1-3; D is undetermined. This clonotype originated in a woman aged 25 to 45 in good health. The sequenced sample was memory CD8+ T cells sorted from blood. Subset defined: CD45RO+ cells pooled with CCR7-negative TemRA cells. DNA of the CDR3: TGTGCCAGCAGCGGCCCTCCCCGTCCTCTCGCTGGAAACACCATATATTTT. This translates into CASSGPPRPLAGNTIYF.